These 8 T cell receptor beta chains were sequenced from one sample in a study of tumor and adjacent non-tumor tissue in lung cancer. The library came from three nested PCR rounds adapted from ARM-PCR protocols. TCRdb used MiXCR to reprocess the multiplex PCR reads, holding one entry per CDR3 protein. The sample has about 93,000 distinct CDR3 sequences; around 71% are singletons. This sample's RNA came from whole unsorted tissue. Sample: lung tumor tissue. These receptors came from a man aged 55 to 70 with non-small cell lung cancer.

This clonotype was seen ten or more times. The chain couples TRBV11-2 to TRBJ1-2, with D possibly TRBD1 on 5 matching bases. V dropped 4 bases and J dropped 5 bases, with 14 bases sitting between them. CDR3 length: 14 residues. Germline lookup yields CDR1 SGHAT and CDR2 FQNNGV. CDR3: CASSSLDDRYGYTF. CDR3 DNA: TGTGCCAGCAGCTCCTTAGACGACAGATATGGCTACACCTTC.

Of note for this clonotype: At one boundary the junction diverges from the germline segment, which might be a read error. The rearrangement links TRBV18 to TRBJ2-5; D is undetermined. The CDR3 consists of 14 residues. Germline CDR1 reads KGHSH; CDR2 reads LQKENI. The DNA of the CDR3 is TGTGCCAGCTCACCACCGTCAGTACAAGAGATCCAGTACTTC. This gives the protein CASSPPSVQEIQYF.

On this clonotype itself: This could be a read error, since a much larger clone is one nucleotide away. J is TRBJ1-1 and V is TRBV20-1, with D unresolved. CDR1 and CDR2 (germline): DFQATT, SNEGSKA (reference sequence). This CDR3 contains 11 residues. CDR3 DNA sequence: TGCAGTACTAGAGAGAACACTGAAGCCTTCTTT. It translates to CSTRENTEAFF.

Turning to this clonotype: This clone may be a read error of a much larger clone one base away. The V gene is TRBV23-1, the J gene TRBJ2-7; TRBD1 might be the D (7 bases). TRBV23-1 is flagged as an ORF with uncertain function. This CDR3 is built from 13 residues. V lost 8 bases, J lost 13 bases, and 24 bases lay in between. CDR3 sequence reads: CASVPGNRGGHYF. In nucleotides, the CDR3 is TGCGCCAGCGTCCCCGGAAACAGGGGAGGCCACTACTTC.

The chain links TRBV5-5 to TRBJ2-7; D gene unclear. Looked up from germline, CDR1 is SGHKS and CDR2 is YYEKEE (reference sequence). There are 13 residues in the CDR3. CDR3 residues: CTSSLAETYEQYF. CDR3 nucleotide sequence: TGTACAAGCAGCTTGGCAGAAACCTACGAGCAGTACTTC.

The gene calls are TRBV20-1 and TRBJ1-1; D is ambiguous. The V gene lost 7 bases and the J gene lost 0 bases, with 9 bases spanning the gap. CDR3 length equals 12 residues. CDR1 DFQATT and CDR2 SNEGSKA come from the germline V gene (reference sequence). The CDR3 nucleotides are TGCAGTGTCAAGGGCCTGAACACTGAAGCTTTCTTT. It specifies CSVKGLNTEAFF.

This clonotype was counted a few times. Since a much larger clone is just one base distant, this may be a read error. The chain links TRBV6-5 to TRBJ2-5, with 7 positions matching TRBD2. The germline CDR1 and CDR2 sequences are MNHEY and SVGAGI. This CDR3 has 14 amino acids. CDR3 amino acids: CASSYSAGLETQHF. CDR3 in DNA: TGTGCCAGCAGTTACTCAGCGGGGTTAGAGACCCAGCACTTC.

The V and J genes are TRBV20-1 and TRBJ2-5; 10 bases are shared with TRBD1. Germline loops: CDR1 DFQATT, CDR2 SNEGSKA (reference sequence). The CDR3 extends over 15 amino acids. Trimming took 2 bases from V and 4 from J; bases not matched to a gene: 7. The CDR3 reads CSARPWTGGTETQYF. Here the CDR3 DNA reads TGCAGTGCTAGACCCTGGACAGGGGGGACAGAGACCCAGTACTTC.